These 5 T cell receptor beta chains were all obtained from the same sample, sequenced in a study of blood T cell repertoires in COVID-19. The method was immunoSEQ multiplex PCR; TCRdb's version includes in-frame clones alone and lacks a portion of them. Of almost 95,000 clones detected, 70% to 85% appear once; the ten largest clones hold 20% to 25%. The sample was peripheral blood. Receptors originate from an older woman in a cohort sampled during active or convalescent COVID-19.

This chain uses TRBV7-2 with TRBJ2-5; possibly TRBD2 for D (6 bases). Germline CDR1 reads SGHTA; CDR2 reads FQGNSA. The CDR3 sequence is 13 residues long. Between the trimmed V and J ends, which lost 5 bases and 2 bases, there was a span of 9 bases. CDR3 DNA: TGTGCCAGCAGCCGGACTATACAAGAGACCCAGTACTTC. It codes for CASSRTIQETQYF.

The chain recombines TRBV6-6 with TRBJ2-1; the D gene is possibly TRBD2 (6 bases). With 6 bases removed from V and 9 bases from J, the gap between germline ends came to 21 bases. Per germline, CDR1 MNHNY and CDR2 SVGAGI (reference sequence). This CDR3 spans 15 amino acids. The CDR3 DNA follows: TGTGCCAGCAGCCCCCACCGGGCCCCCGGGGGTGAGCAGTTCTTC. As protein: CASSPHRAPGGEQFF.

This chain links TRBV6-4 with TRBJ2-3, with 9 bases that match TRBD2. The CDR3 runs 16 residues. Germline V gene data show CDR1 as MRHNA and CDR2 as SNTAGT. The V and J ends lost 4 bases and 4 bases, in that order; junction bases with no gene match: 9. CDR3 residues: CASSALPSGAADTQYF. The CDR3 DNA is TGTGCCAGCAGTGCCCTCCCTAGCGGGGCTGCAGATACGCAGTATTTT.

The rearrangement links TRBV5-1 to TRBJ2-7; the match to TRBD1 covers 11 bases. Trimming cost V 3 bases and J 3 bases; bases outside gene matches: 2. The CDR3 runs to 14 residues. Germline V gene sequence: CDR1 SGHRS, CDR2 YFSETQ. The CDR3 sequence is CASSSGTGGYEQYF. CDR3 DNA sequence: TGCGCCAGCAGCTCCGGGACAGGGGGCTACGAGCAGTACTTC. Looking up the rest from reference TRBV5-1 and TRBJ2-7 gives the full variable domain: KAGVTQTPRYLIKTRGQQVTLSCSPISGHRSVSWYQQTPGQGLQFLFEYFSETQRNKGNFPGRFSGRQFSNSRSEMNVSTLELGDSALYLCASSSGTGGYEQYFGPGTRLTVT.

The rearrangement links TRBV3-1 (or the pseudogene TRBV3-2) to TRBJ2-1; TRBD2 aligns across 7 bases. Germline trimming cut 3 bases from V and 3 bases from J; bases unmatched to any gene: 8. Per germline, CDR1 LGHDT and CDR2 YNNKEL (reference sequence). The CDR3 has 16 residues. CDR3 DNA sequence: TGTGCCAGCAGCCACCCCTCTCGCGGGGGCTACAATGAGCAGTTCTTC. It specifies CASSHPSRGGYNEQFF.